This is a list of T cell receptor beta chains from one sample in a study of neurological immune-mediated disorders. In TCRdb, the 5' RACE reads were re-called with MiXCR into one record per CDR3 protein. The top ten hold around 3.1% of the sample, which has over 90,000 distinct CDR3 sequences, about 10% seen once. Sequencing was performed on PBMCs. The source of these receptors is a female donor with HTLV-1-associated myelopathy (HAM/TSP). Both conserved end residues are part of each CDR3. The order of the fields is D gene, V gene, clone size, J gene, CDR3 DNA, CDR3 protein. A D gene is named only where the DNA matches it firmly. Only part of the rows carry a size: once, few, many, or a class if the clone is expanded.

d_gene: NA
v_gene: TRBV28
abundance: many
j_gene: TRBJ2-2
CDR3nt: TGTGCCAGCAGTCCCCTCCCGAACACCGGGGAGCTGTTTTTT
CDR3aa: CASSPLPNTGELFF

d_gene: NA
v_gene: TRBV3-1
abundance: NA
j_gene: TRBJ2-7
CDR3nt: TGTGCCAGCAGCCATCCGGGGGCGTACTACGAGCAGTACTTC
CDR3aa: CASSHPGAYYEQYF

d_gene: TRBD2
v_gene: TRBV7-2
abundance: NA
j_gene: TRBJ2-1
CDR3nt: TGTGCCAGCAGCTTATTTCCCTTACTAGCGGGAATCAATGAGCAGTTCTTC
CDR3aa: CASSLFPLLAGINEQFF

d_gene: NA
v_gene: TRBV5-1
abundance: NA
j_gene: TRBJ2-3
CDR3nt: TGCGCCAGCAGCTTGTCCGGGGCGTCCACAGATACGCAGTATTTT
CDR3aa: CASSLSGASTDTQYF

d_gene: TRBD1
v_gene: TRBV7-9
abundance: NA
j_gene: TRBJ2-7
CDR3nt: TGTGCCAGCAGCTCCCGACAGGGTACCTACGAGCAGTACTTC
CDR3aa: CASSSRQGTYEQYF

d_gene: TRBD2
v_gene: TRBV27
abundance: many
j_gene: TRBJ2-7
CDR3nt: TGTGCCAGCAGTTTCACTAGCGGGGGCAGCATTAGTTACGAGCAGTACTTC
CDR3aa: CASSFTSGGSISYEQYF

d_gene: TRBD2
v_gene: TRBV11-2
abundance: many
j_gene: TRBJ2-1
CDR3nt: TGTGCCAGCAGCCACTCGGGGGGAGGGCCGTTCTTC
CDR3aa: CASSHSGGGPFF

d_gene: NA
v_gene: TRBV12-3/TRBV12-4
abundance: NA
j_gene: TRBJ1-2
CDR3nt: TGTGCCAGCAGGTCTGGGCCGAACTATGGCTACACCTTC
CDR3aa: CASRSGPNYGYTF

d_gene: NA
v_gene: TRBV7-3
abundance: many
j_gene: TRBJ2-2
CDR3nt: TGTGCCAGCAGCCCGTCTAGTTTTCCCACCGGGGAGCTGTTTTTT
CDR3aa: CASSPSSFPTGELFF

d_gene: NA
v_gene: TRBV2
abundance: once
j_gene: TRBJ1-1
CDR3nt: TGTGCCAGCAGTGTGGCGGGGTCCACTGAAGCTTTCTTT
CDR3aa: CASSVAGSTEAFF

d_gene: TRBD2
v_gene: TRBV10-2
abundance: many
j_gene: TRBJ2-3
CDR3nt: TGCGCCACCCTAGCGGCTAGCACAGATACGCAGTATTTT
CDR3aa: CATLAASTDTQYF

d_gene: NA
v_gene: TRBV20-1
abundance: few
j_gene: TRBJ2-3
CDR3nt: TGCAGTGCTAGAAAGTCAGGCTCTAGCACAGATACGCAGTATTTT
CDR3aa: CSARKSGSSTDTQYF

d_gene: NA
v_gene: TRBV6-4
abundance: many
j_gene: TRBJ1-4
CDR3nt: TGTGCCAGCAGAGAAGATGAAAAACTGTTTTTT
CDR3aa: CASREDEKLFF

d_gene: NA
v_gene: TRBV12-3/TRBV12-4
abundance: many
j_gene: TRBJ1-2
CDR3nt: TGTGCCAGCAGCCATTCGTCCATGGGGATCTCATCTGGCTACACCTTC
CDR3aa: CASSHSSMGISSGYTF

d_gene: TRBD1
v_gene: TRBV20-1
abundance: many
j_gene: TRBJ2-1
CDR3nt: TGCAGTGCTAGAGAAGGGACAGGGCAGCTCAATGAGCAGTTCTTC
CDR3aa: CSAREGTGQLNEQFF

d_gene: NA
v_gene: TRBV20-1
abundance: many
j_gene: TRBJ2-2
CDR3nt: TGCAGTGCTAGCTGGTCCGGGGAGCTGTTTTTT
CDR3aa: CSASWSGELFF

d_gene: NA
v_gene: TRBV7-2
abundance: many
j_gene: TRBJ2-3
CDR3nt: TGTGCCAGCAAATCGAGAGCGAAGACAGATACGCAGTATTTT
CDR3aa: CASKSRAKTDTQYF

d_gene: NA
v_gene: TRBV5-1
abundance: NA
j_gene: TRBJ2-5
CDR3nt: TGCGCCAGCAGCTCCGTCGCGGGTCAAGAGACCCAGTACTTC
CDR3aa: CASSSVAGQETQYF

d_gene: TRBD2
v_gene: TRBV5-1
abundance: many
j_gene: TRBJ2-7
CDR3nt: TGCGCCAGCAGCTTAGGTCTAGCGGGGGTTGGTTACGAGCAGTACTTC
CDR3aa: CASSLGLAGVGYEQYF

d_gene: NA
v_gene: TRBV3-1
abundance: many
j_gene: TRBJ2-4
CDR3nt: TGTGCCAGCAGCCAATCCAAAAACATTCAGTACTTC
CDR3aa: CASSQSKNIQYF

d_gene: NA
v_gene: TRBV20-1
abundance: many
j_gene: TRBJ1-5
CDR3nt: TGCAGTGCAGAGGGTGGGCGGAATCAGCCCCAGCATTTT
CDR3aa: CSAEGGRNQPQHF

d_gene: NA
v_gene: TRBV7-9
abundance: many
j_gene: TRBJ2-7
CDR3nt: TGTGCCAGCAGCTTAGTTCCGGCTAGCTCCTACGAGCAGTACTTC
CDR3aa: CASSLVPASSYEQYF

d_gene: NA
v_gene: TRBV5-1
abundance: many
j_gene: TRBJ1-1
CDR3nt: TGCGCCAGCAGTTCAGGGCCGTCGGGGACTGAAGCTTTCTTT
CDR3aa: CASSSGPSGTEAFF

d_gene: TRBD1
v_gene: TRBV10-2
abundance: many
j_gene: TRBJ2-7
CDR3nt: TGCGCCAGCAGTGTGGAACAGGGGGCTTACGAGCAGTACTTC
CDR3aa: CASSVEQGAYEQYF

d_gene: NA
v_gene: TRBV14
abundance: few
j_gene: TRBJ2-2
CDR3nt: TGTGCCAGCAGCCAAGTCCGGGGGGGACAGGCCACCGGGGAGCTGTTTTTT
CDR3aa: CASSQVRGGQATGELFF

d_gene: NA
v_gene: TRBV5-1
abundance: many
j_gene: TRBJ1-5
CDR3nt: TGCGCCAGCAGCTTGGGGGCAGGGGACAACAATCAGCCCCAGCATTTT
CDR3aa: CASSLGAGDNNQPQHF

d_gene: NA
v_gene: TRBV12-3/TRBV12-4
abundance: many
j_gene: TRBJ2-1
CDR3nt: TGTGCCAGCAGGACGGACAGTCCGATGCAGTTCTTC
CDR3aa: CASRTDSPMQFF

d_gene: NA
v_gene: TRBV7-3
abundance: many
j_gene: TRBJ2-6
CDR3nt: TGTGCCAGCAGCTTCGCCAGCTCTGGGGCCAACGTCCTGACTTTC
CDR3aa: CASSFASSGANVLTF

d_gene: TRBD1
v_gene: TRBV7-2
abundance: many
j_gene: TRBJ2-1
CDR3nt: TGTGCCAGCGGGGGACAGCTTTTCTACAATGAGCAGTTCTTC
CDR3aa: CASGGQLFYNEQFF

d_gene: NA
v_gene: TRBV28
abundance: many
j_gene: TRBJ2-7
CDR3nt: TGTGCCAGCAGTTTATTAGGACGAATGTTCGAGCAGTACTTC
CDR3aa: CASSLLGRMFEQYF

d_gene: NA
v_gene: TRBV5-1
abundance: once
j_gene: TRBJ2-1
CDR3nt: TGCGCCAGCAGCTTGTGGGCAGGGCATAATCATGAGCAGTTCTTC
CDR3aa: CASSLWAGHNHEQFF

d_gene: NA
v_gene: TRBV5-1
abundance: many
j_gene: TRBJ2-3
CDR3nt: TGCGCCAGCAGCTTGGGACTACCCGCGGGAGATACGCAGTATTTT
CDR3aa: CASSLGLPAGDTQYF

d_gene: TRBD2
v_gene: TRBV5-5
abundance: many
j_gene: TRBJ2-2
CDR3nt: TGTGCCAGCAGCTCACATCTTTCTAGCGGGGGCACCGGGGAGCTGTTTTTT
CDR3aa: CASSSHLSSGGTGELFF

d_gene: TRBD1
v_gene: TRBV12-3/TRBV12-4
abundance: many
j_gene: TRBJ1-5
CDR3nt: TGTGCCAGCAGTCCGGGGACAGATAATCAGCCCCAGCATTTT
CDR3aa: CASSPGTDNQPQHF

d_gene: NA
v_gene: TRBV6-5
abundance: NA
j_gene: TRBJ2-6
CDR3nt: TGTGCCAGCAGTCTACTAAGCACTGGGGCCAACGTCCTGACTTTC
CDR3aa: CASSLLSTGANVLTF

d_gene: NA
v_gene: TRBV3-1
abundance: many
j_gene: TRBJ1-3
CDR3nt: TGTGCCAGCAGCCAAGGCGTTGGAAACACCATATATTTT
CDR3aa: CASSQGVGNTIYF

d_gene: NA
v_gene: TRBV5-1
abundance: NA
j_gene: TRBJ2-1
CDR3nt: TGCGCCAGCAGCTTGTCTCCCTACAATGAGCAGTTCTTC
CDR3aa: CASSLSPYNEQFF

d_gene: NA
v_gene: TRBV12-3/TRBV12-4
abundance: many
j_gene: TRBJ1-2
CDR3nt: TGTGCCAGCAGTTTAAACTATGGCTACACCTTC
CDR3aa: CASSLNYGYTF

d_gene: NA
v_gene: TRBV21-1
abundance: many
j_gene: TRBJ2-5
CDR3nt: TGTGCCAGCAGCCCCCCTCTGGGGGAGGAGACCCAGTACTTC
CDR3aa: CASSPPLGEETQYF

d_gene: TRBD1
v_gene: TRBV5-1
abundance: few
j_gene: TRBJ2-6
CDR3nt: TGCGCCAGCAGCTTGGTCCGGGACAGGTACTCTGGGGCCAACGTCCTGACTTTC
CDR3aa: CASSLVRDRYSGANVLTF

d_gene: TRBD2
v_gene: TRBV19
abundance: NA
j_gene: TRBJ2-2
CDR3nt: TGTGCCAGCCGAGCGGGGGCCATGAACACCGGGGAGCTGTTTTTT
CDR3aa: CASRAGAMNTGELFF

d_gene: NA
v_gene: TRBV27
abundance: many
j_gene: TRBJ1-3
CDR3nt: TGTGCCAGCAGTTTAAAACAGGGAAACACCATATATTTT
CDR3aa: CASSLKQGNTIYF

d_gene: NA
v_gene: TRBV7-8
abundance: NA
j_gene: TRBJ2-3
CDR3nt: TGTGCCAGCAGCCAAAAAAGACTCGTATACACAGATACGCAGTATTTT
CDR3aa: CASSQKRLVYTDTQYF

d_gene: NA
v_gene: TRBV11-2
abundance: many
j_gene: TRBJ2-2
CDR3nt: TGTGCCAGCAGCTTTCCTCAGGGTAGCAGGGAGCTGTTTTTT
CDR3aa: CASSFPQGSRELFF

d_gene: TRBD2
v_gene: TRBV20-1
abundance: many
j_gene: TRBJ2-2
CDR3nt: TGCAGTGCTTGGGCCTTACTAGCGGGGGAAGCCGGGGAGCTGTTTTTT
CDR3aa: CSAWALLAGEAGELFF

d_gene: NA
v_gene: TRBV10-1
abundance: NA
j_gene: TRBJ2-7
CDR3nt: TGCGCCAGCAGTGATGAAAGAAACTACGAGCAGTACTTC
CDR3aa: CASSDERNYEQYF

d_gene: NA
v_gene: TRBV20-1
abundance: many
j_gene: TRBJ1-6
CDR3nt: TGCAGTGCAAGCGGGACGAATGACTCACCCCTCCACTTT
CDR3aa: CSASGTNDSPLHF

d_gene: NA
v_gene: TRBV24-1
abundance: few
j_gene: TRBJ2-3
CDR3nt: TGTGCCACCAGTGATTTGCACAGCGTGACAGATACGCAGTATTTT
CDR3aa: CATSDLHSVTDTQYF

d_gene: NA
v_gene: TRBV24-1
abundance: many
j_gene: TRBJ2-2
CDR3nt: TGTGCCACCAGTGATTCACCGGGGCAGGCGAACACCGGGGAGCTGTTTTTT
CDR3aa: CATSDSPGQANTGELFF

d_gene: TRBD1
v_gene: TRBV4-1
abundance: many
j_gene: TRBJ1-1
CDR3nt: TGCGCCAGCAGCCATACAGGGGTAGGGGAAGCTTTCTTT
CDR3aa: CASSHTGVGEAFF

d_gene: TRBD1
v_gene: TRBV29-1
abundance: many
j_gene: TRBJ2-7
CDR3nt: TGCAGCGTTAAACAGGGGTCCTACGAGCAGTACTTC
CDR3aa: CSVKQGSYEQYF

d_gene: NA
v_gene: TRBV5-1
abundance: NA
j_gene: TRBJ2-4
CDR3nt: TGCGCCAACAGCTTGGGGGCTGGGGGAAACATTCAGTACTTC
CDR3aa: CANSLGAGGNIQYF

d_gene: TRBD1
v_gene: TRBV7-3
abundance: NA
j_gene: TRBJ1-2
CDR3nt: TGTGCCAGCAGCTCCGGGACAGGGGGAAGGGGCTACACCTTC
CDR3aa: CASSSGTGGRGYTF

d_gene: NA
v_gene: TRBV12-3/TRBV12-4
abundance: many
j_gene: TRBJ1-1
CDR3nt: TGTGCCAGCAGTTTCAGTAGAGGCACTGAAGCTTTCTTT
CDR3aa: CASSFSRGTEAFF

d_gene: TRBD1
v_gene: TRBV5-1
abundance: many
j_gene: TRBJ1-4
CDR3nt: TGCGCCAGCAGCTTCCAAACAGGGGATGAAAAACTGTTTTTT
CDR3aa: CASSFQTGDEKLFF

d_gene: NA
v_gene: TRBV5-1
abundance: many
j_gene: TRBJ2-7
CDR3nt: TGCGCCAGCAGCCTGGGAGGACAGAGGTCCTACGAGCAGTACTTC
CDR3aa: CASSLGGQRSYEQYF

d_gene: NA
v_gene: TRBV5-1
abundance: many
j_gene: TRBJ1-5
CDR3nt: TGCGCCAGCAGCTTAGGGTACGGAAGCAATCAGCCCCAGCATTTT
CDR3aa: CASSLGYGSNQPQHF

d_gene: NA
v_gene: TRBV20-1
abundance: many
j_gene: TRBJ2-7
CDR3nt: TGCAGTGCTGTCGCGGGGACCTACGAGCAGTACTTC
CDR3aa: CSAVAGTYEQYF

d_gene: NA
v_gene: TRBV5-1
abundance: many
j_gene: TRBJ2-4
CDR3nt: TGCGCCAGCAGAGACTCGGGTCGGGCCAAAAACATTCAGTACTTC
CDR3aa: CASRDSGRAKNIQYF